This TCR beta chain was obtained from a study of T-cell memory formation after mild COVID-19. One entry per CDR3 protein results from TCRdb running MiXCR on the 5' RACE reads. The sample gives about 350,000 distinct CDR3 sequences, approximately 15% of which show up once; roughly 20% is in the top ten. The table lists this clonotype with a few counts. This receptor was obtained from a man between 18 and 35 years old who had mild COVID-19 (a few samples of this study predate the infection). Cell type and time point are not known. The sequenced material came from PBMCs or a T cell subset sorted from them (not recorded which).

The CDR3 DNA is TGTGCCAGCAGCCAAGCAGGGGTCTCCTCCTACGAGCAGTACTTC. This encodes CASSQAGVSSYEQYF. The chain links TRBV3-1 to TRBJ2-7, with a possible D match to TRBD1 (6 bases). Looked up from germline, CDR1 is LGHDT and CDR2 is YNNKEL (reference sequence). The V gene lost 1 base and the J gene lost 0 bases, with 10 bases spanning the gap. CDR3 length: 15 amino acids.